Each of the 2 T cell receptor beta chains below was sequenced from the same sample in a study of T cell responses to AZD1222 COVID-19 vaccine. Clones were sequenced by immunoSEQ multiplex PCR, and TCRdb holds only the in-frame ones, with some missing. The table records over 110,000 clones, 91% of them present only once. The sample was peripheral blood, taken on day 0 of AZD1222 vaccination. These TCRs come from an adult in good health.

V usage is TRBV9 and J usage is TRBJ1-5, with D perhaps TRBD1 (5 bases). Germline CDR1 and CDR2: SGDLS and YYNGEE. The length of the CDR3 is 16 residues. Trimming pared 4 bases from V and 12 bases from J, leaving 26 bases between. This CDR3 is CASSWNPTAPMSSQHF. The CDR3, as DNA: TGTGCCAGCAGCTGGAATCCGACAGCCCCGATGTCCAGCCAGCATTTT. Full variable domain (remainder filled in from reference TRBV9 and TRBJ1-5): DSGVTQTPKHLITATGQRVTLRCSPRSGDLSVYWYQQSLDQGLQFLIQYYNGEERAKGNILERFSAQQFPDLHSELNLSSLELGDSALYFCASSWNPTAPMSSQHFGDGTRLSIL.

The table lists this clone with a count of one. V and J are TRBV4-1 and TRBJ2-1; no definite D call. CDR3 length: 17 amino acids. V lost 1 base and J 0 bases, leaving 13 bases between the germline ends. CDR1 is MGHRA, CDR2 YSYEKL, per germline. For the CDR3, the DNA is TGCGCCAGCAGCCAAGTCGTACAGAGGTTCTCCTACAATGAGCAGTTCTTC. Residues: CASSQVVQRFSYNEQFF.